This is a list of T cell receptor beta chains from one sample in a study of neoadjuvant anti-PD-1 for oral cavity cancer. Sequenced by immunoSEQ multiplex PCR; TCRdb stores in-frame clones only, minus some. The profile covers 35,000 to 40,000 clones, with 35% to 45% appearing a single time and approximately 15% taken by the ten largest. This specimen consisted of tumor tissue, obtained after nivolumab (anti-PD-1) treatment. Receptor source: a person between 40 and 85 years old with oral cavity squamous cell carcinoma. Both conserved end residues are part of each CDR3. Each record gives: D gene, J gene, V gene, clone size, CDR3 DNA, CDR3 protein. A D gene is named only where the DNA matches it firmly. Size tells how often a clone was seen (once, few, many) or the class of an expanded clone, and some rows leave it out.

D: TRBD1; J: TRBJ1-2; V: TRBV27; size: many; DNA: TGTGCCAGCTCACGTGCGGGACAGGGTTCCGGCTACACCTTC; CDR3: CASSRAGQGSGYTF
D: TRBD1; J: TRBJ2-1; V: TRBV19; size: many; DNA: TGTGCCAGTAGGCGAGGGACAGGGGGCGCGCGGGTGACCTACAATGAGCAGTTCTTC; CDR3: CASRRGTGGARVTYNEQFF
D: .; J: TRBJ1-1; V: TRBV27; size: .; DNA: TGTGCCAGCAGCCCCCCTCCCAGTCTATTACGACAGAACACTGAAGCTTTCTTT; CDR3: CASSPPPSLLRQNTEAFF
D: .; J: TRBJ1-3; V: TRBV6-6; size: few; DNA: TGTGCCAGCAGTAGTACAGGAGCCCTCTCTGGAAACACCATATATTTT; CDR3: CASSSTGALSGNTIYF
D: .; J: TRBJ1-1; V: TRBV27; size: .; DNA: TGTGCCAGCAGTTTCTCAGGAAGGGACACTGAAGCTTTCTTT; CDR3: CASSFSGRDTEAFF
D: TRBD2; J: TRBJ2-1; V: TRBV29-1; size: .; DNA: TGCAGCGTAAGCGGGAGAAGTGACAATGAGCAGTTCTTC; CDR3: CSVSGRSDNEQFF
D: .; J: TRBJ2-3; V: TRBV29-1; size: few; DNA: TGCAGCGTAGGCCCAAGGGATACGCAGTATTTT; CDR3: CSVGPRDTQYF
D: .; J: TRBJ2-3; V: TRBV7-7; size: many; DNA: TGTGCTAGCAGCGCCTCGGGCACAGATACGCAGTATTTT; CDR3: CASSASGTDTQYF
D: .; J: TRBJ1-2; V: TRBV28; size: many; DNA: TGTGCCAGCAGTTCACTCCGACAGTCCTATGGCTACACCTTC; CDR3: CASSSLRQSYGYTF
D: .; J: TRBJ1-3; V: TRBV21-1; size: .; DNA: TGTGCCAGCAGCACCGACGCGCGGGAGGCTGGAAACACCATATATTTT; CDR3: CASSTDAREAGNTIYF
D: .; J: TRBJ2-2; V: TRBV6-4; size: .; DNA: TGTGCCAGCAGCCAGCAGCCCCAAACCGGGGAGCTGTTTTTT; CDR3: CASSQQPQTGELFF
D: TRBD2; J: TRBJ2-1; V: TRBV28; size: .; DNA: TGTGCCAGCAGTCAGGGCGGGAGCCGGGACAATGAGCAGTTCTTC; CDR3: CASSQGGSRDNEQFF
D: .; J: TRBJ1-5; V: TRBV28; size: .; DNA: TGTGCCAGCGGATCCCTAGGGCTATCCTATAGCAATCAGCCCCAGCATTTT; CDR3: CASGSLGLSYSNQPQHF
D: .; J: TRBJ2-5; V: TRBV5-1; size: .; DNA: TGCGCCAGCAGCTTGTTAGGGCTCCAAGAGACCCAGTACTTC; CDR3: CASSLLGLQETQYF
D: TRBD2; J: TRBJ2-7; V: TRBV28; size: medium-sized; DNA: TGTGCCAGCAGTGGACTAGCGGGCCTCTCCTACGAGCAGTACTTC; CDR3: CASSGLAGLSYEQYF
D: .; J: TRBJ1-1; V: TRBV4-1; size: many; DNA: TGCGCCAGCAGCCAAGTTACCGTGAACACTGAAGCTTTCTTT; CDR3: CASSQVTVNTEAFF
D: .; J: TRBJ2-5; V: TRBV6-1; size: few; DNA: TGTGCCGGAACAGGGGGTTTGGCGGGAGGAGAGACCCAGTACTTC; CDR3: CAGTGGLAGGETQYF
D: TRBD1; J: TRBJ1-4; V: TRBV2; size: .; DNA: TGTGCCAGCAGTAAAGATGGGACAGGGGGGAATGAAAAACTGTTTTTT; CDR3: CASSKDGTGGNEKLFF
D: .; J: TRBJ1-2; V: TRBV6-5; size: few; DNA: TGTGCCAGCAGGGCCCAGGGACTCGGTGGCTACACCTTC; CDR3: CASRAQGLGGYTF
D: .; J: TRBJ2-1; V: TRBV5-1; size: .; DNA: TGCGCCAGCAGCTTGGGTACAGAGGGGAGTGAGCAGTTCTTC; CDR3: CASSLGTEGSEQFF
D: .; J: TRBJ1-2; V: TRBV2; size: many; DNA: TGTGCCAGCAGGGGGGACCGCCGCTGGGACACCTTC; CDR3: CASRGDRRWDTF
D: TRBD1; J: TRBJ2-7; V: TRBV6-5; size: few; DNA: TGTGCCAGCAAGCAAACCGGGACAGGGGACCACGAGCAGTACTTC; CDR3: CASKQTGTGDHEQYF
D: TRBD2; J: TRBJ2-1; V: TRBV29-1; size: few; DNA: TGCAGCGGCCTAGCGGGGGACTACAATGAGCAGTTCTTC; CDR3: CSGLAGDYNEQFF
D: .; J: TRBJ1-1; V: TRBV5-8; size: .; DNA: TGTGCCAGCAGCCATGATGGGGTTGAAGCTTTCTTT; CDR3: CASSHDGVEAFF
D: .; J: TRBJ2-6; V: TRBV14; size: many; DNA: TGTGCCAGCAGCCAAGGTTGGTCTGGGGCCAACGTCCTGACTTTC; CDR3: CASSQGWSGANVLTF
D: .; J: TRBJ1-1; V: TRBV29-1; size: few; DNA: TGCAGCGTTGAAGGTGAGAACACTGAAGCTTTCTTT; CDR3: CSVEGENTEAFF
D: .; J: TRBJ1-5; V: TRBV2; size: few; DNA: TGTGCCAGCAGTGCCGAGGTCCATAGCAATCAGCCCCAGCATTTT; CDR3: CASSAEVHSNQPQHF
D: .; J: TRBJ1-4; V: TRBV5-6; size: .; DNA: TGTGCCAGCAGCTTGGTAGGGACTGAAAAACTGTTTTTT; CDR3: CASSLVGTEKLFF
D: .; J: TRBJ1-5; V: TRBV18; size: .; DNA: TGTGCCAGCTCACCACGTGCAGTCCTCAATCAGCCCCAGCATTTT; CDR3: CASSPRAVLNQPQHF
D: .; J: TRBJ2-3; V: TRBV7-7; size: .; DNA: TGTGCTAGCAGTCCGACCCCCGTAGGCACAGATACGCAGTATTTT; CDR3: CASSPTPVGTDTQYF
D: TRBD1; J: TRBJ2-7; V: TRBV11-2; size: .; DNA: TGTGCCAGCAGCCTACAGGGGTTGGGCGAGCAGTACTTC; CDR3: CASSLQGLGEQYF
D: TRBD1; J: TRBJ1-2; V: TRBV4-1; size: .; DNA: TGCGCCAGCAGCCCCCAGGGGGTTTATGGCTACACCTTC; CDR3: CASSPQGVYGYTF
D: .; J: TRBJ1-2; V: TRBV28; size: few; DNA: TGTGCCAGCAGTTTACTCGGAGGGGGGGGGACCTATGGCTACACCTTC; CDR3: CASSLLGGGGTYGYTF
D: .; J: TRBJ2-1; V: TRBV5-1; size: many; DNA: TGCGCCAGCAGCCCCAAGGCCAGGGCCTCCTACAATGAGCAGTTCTTC; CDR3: CASSPKARASYNEQFF
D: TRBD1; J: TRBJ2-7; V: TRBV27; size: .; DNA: TGTGCCAGCAGTTTTACAGGGGCTCGTCGCGAGCAGTACTTC; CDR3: CASSFTGARREQYF
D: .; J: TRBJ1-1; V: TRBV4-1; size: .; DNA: TGCGCCAGCAGCCAAGAAACGGCCTACACTGAAGCTTTCTTT; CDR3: CASSQETAYTEAFF
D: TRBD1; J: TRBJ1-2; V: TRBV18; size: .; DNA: TGTGCCAGCTCACCGGAGGGACAGTCCTATGGCTACACCTTC; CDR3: CASSPEGQSYGYTF
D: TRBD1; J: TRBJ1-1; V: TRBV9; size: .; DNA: TGTGCCAGCAGCGTAGGACAGGGCGGAACTGAAGCTTTCTTT; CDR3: CASSVGQGGTEAFF
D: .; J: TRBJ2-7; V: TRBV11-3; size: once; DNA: TGTGCCAGCAGCCACGCATCAGAGGGGGGCGAGCAGTACTTC; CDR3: CASSHASEGGEQYF
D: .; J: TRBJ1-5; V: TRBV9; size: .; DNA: TGTGCCAGCAGCGTTGACAGCCATCAGCCCCAGCATTTT; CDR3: CASSVDSHQPQHF
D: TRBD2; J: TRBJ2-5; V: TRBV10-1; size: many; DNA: TGCGCCAGGGGACTAGCGGAGAGGCTTTGGGAGACCCAGTACTTC; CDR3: CARGLAERLWETQYF
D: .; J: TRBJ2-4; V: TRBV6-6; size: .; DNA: TGTGCCAGCAGAAGGGGACCCAAAAACATTCAGTACTTC; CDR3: CASRRGPKNIQYF